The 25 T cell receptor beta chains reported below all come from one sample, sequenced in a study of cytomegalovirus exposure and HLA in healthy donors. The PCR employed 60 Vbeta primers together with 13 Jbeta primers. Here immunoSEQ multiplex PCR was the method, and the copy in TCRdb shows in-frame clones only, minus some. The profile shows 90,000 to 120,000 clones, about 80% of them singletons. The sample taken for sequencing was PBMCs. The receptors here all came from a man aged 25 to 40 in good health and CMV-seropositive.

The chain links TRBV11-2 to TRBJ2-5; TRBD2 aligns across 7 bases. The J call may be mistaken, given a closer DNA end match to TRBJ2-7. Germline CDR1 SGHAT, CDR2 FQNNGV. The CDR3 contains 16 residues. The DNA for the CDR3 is TGTGCCAGCAGCCCCATCGGGAGGACATCCTCCTACGAGCAGTACTTC. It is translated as CASSPIGRTSSYEQYF.

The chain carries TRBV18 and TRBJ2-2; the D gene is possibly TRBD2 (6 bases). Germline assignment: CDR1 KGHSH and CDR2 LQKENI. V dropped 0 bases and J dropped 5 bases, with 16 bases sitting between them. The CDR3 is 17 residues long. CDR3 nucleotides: TGTGCCAGCTCACCACCGTCCCAGGGTGGGAGGACCGGGGAGCTGTTTTTT. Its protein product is CASSPPSQGGRTGELFF.

The CDR3 sequence: CSARTPEAFF. DNA for the CDR3: TGCAGTGCCAGGACACCCGAAGCTTTCTTT. J is TRBJ1-1 and V is TRBV20-1; the D gene is possibly TRBD1 (5 bases). V lost 6 bases, J lost 8 bases, and 10 bases lay in between. Germline CDR1 reads DFQATT; CDR2 reads SNEGSKA (reference sequence). The CDR3 contains 10 residues.

CDR3 nucleotides: TGTGCCAGCAGTTCGGACAGACAAGCGGTCTACACAGATACGCAGTATTTT. Encoded protein: CASSSDRQAVYTDTQYF. J is TRBJ2-3 and V is TRBV7-9; TRBD1 might be the D (6 bases). Per the germline V gene, CDR1 is SEHNR and CDR2 is FQNEAQ (reference sequence). Trimming took off 6 bases at V and 2 bases at J, with 21 bases between the two ends. This CDR3 region has 17 residues.

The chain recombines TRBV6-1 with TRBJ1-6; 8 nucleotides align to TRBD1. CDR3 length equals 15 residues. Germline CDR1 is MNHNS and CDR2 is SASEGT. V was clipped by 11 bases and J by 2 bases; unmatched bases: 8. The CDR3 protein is CASETGVAYNSPLHF. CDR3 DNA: TGTGCCTCTGAGACAGGGGTGGCCTATAATTCACCCCTCCACTTT.

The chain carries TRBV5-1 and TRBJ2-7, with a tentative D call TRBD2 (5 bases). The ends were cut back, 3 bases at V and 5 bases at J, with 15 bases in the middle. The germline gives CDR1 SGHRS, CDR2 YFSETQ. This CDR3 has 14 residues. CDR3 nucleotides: TGCGCCAGCAGCTATAACTTGGACGGGGACGAGCAGTACTTC. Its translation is CASSYNLDGDEQYF.

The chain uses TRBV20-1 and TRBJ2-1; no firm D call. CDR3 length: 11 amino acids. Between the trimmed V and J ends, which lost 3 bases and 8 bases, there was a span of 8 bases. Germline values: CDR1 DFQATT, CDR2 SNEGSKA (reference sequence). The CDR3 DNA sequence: TGCAGTGCTAGTGGCACCCATGAGCAGTTCTTC. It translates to CSASGTHEQFF.

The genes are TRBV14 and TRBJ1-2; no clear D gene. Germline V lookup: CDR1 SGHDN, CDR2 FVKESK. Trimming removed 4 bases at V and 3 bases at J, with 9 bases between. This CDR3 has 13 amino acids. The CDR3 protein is CASSPGLDYGYTF. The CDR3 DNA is TGTGCCAGCAGCCCGGGGTTAGACTATGGCTACACCTTC.

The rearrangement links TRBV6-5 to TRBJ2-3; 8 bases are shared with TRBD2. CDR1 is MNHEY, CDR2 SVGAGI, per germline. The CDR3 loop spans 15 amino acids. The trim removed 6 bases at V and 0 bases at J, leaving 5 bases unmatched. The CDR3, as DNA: TGTGCCAGCAGGCGCGGGGGGCCGAGCACAGATACGCAGTATTTT. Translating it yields CASRRGGPSTDTQYF.

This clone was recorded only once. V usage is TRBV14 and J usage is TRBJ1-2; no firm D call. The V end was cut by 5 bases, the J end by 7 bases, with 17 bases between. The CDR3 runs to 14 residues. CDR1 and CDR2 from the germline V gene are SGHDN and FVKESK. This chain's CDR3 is CASSSTGKAGGYTF. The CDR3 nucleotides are TGTGCCAGCAGCTCGACGGGGAAAGCGGGTGGCTACACCTTC.

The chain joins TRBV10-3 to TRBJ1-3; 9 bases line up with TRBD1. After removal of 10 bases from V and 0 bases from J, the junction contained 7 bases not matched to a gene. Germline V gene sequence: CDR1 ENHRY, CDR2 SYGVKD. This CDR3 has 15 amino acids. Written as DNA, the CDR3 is TGTGCCACCAACTGGGACAGGGACTCTGGAAACACCATATATTTT. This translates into CATNWDRDSGNTIYF.

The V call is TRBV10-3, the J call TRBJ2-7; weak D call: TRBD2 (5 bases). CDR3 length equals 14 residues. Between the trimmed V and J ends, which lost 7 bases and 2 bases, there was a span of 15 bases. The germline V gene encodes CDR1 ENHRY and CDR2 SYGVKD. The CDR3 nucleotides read TGTGCCATCACTTCGGACTCTCCGGCCTACGAGCAGTACTTC. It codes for CAITSDSPAYEQYF.

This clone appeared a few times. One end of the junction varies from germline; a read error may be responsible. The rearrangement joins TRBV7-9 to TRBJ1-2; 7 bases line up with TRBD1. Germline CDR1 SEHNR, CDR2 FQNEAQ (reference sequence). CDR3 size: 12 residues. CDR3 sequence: CSSTEDRDGYTF. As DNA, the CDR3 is TGTTCCAGCACCGAAGACAGGGACGGCTACACCTTC. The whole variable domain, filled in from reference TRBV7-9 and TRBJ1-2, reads DTGVSQNPRHKITKRGQNVTFRCDPISEHNRLYWYRQTLGQGPEFLTYFQNEAQLEKSRLLSDRFSAERPKGSFSTLEIQRTEQGDSAMYLCSSTEDRDGYTFGSGTRLTVV.

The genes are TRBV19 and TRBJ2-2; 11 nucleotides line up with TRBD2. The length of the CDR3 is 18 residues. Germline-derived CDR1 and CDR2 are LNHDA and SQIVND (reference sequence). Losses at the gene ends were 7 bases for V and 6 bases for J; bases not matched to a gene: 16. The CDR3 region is CASTLLPSGGPNPGELFF. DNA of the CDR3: TGTGCCAGTACCCTGTTGCCTAGCGGGGGGCCAAACCCCGGGGAGCTGTTTTTT.

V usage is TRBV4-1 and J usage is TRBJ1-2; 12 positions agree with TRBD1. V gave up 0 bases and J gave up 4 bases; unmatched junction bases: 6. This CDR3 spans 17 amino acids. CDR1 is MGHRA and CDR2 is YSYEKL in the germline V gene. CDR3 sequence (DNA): TGCGCCAGCAGCCAAGAGGTGGGACAGGGGGCACTCTATGGCTACACCTTC. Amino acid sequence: CASSQEVGQGALYGYTF.

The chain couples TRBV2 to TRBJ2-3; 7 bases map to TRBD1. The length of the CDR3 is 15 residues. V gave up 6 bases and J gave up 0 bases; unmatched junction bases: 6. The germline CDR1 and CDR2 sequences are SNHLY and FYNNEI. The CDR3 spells CASSPQGMSTDTQYF. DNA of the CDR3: TGTGCCAGCAGCCCACAGGGGATGAGCACAGATACGCAGTATTTT.

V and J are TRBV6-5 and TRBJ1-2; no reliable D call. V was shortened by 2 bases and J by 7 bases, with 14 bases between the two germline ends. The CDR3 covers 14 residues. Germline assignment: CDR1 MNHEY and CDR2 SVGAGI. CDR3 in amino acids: CASSYGSLGGGYTF. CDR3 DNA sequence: TGTGCCAGCAGTTACGGAAGCCTGGGAGGTGGCTACACCTTC.

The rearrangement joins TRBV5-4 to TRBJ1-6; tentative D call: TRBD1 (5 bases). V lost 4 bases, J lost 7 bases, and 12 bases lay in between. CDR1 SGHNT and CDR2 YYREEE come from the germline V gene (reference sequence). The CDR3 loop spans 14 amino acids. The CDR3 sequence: CASSLWGRNSPLHF. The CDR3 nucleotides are TGTGCCAGCAGCCTATGGGGCAGAAATTCACCCCTCCACTTT.

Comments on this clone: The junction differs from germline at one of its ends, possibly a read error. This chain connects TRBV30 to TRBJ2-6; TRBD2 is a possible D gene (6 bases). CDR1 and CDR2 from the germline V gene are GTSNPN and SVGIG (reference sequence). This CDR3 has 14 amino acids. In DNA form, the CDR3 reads TGTGCCTGGAGTGGGGGGACTGGGGCCAACGGCCTGACTTTC. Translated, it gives CAWSGGTGANGLTF.

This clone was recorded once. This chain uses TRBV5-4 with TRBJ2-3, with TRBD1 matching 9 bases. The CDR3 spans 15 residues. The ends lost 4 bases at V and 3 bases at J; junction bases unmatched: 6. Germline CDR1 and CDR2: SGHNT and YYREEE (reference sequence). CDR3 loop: CASSPGTGTTDTQYF. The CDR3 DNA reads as TGTGCCAGCAGCCCCGGGACAGGGACGACAGATACGCAGTATTTT.

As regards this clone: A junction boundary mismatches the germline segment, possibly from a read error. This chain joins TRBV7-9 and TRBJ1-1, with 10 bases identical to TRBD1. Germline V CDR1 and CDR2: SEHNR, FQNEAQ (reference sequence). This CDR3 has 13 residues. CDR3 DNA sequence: TGTTCCAGCAGCTGGACAGGGGGAGAATGGGCTTTCTTT. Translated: CSSSWTGGEWAFF. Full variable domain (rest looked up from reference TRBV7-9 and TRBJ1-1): DTGVSQNPRHKITKRGQNVTFRCDPISEHNRLYWYRQTLGQGPEFLTYFQNEAQLEKSRLLSDRFSAERPKGSFSTLEIQRTEQGDSAMYLCSSSWTGGEWAFFGQGTRLTVV.

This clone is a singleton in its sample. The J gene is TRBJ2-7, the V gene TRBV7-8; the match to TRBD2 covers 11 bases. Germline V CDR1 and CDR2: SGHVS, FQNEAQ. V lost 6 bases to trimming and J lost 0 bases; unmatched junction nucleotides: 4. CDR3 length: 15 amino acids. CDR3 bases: TGTGCCAGCAGGCGACTAGCGGGGAGCTCCTACGAGCAGTACTTC. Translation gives CASRRLAGSSYEQYF. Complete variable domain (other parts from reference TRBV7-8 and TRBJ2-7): GAGVSQSPRYKVAKRGQDVALRCDPISGHVSLFWYQQALGQGPEFLTYFQNEAQLDKSGLPSDRFFAERPEGSVSTLKIQRTQQEDSAVYLCASRRLAGSSYEQYFGPGTRLTVT.

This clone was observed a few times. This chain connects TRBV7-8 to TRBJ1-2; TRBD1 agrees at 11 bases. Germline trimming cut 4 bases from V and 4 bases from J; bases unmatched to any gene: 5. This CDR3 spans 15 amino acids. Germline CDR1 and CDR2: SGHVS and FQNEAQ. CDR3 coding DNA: TGTGCCAGCAGCTCAGGACAGGGGGCCTTCTATGGCTACACCTTC. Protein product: CASSSGQGAFYGYTF.

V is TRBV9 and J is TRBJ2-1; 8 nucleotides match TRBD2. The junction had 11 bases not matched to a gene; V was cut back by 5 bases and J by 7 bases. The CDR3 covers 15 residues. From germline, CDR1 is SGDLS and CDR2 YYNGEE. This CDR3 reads CASSRGGGVGNEQFF. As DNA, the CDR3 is TGTGCCAGCAGTCGGGGGGGAGGGGTGGGGAATGAGCAGTTCTTC.

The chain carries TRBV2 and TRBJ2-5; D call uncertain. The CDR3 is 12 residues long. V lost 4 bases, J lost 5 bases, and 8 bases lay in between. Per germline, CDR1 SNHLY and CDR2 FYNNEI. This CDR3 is CASSAAAETQYF. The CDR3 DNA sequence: TGTGCCAGCAGTGCGGCAGCGGAGACCCAGTACTTC. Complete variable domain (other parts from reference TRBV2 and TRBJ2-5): EPEVTQTPSHQVTQMGQEVILRCVPISNHLYFYWYRQILGQKVEFLVSFYNNEISEKSEIFDDQFSVERPDGSNFTLKIRSTKLEDSAMYFCASSAAAETQYFGPGTRLLVL.